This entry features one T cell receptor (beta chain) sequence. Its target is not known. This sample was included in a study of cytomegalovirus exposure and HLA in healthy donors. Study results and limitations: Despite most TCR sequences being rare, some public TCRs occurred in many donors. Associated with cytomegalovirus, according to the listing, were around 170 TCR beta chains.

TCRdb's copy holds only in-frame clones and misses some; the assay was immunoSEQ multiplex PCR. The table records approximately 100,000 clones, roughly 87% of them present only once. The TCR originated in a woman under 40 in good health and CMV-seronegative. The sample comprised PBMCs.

The CDR3, as DNA: TGTGCCAGCAGGGGGGCCCATGGCTACACCTTC. Its protein product is CASRGAHGYTF. This chain connects TRBV6-1 to TRBJ1-2; the D gene is possibly TRBD1 (6 bases). V was shortened by 6 bases and J by 6 bases, with 8 bases between the two germline ends. The V gene's germline CDR1 is MNHNS and CDR2 SASEGT. The length of the CDR3 is 11 residues.